The T cell receptor beta chain described here comes from a study of T cells in Graves' hyperthyroidism and ophthalmopathy. The table lists this clonotype with many counts. Amplification yielded TCR beta CDR3 regions, with RNA transcripts as the source. A set of HTBI primers served as the primers for a first-round RT-PCR of the TCR CDR3. From the multiplex PCR reads, TCRdb called clonotypes with MiXCR, one entry per CDR3 protein. Here the sample spans 350,000 to 450,000 distinct CDR3 sequences, about 14% being singletons. The CDR3 covers 14 residues. The junction had 6 bases not matched to a gene; V was cut back by 8 bases and J by 0 bases. Germline V gives CDR1 SGHRS, CDR2 YFSETQ.

The sequence derives from a man aged 50-59 years with Graves' ophthalmopathy. Input material: blood. The V and J genes are TRBV5-1 and TRBJ2-3, with TRBD2 identical over 7 bases. CDR3: CASAAGLSTDTQYF. Here the CDR3 DNA reads TGCGCCAGTGCAGCGGGACTCAGCACAGATACGCAGTATTTT.